This T cell receptor (beta chain) was identified during a study of T cells in localized non-small cell lung cancer. Broader study findings: Longer overall survival was associated with a higher density of T cells in the blood. Analysis by sequencing included only one tumor region, so heterogeneity remains possible. Clonality peaked in uninvolved adjacent lung rather than tumor. Across samples, adjacent lung featured a median roughly 60 of the top 100 tumor clones.

Some clones are missing from TCRdb's copy, which holds only in-frame ones; the method was immunoSEQ multiplex PCR. This table has approximately 4,500 clones, about 31% appearing once. About this clone: Antigen specificity is unknown.

This CDR3 comprises 16 residues. V was pared by 5 bases and J by 0 bases, with 14 bases between. The germline CDR1 and CDR2 sequences are MNHGY and SAAAGT. The V and J genes are TRBV6-8 and TRBJ1-3; D not resolved. This receptor was identified in a male donor at least 60 years old with stage I lung adenocarcinoma. The sequencing here drew on lung tumor tissue, taken before any cancer treatment. CDR3 region: CASSVTAASSGNTIYF. DNA for the CDR3: TGTGCCAGCAGTGTTACAGCCGCGAGCTCTGGAAACACCATATATTTT.